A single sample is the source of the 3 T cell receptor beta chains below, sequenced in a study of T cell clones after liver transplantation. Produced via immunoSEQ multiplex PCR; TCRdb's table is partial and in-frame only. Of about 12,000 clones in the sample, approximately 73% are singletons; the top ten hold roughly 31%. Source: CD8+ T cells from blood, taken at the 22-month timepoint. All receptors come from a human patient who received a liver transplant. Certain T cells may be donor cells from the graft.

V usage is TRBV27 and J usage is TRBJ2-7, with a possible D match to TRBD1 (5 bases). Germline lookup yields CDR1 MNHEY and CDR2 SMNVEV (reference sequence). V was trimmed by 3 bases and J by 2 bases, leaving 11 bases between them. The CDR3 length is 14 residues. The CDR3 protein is CASSLGMGPYEQYF. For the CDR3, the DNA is TGTGCCAGCAGTTTGGGGATGGGGCCCTACGAGCAGTACTTC.

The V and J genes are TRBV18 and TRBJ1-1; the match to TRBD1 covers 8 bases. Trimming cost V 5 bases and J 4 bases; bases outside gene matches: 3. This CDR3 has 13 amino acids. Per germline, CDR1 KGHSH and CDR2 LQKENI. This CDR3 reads CASSSTGGTEAFF. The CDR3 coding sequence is TGTGCCAGCTCATCAACAGGGGGCACTGAAGCTTTCTTT.

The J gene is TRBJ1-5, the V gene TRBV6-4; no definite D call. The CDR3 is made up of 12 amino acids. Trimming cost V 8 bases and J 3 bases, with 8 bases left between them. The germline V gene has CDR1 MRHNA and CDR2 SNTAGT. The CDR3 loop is CASLCANQPQHF. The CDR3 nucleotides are TGTGCCAGCCTGTGCGCCAATCAGCCCCAGCATTTT.